This T cell receptor (beta chain) was found in a study of T cells in Graves' hyperthyroidism and ophthalmopathy (dated by TCRdb to about 2019). About the study as a whole: To identify distinguishing TCR V-J signatures, a discovery cohort of 100 patients was used, comprising 40 to 45 with Graves' ophthalmopathy and around 57 with stable Graves' hyperthyroidism. Prospective prediction of ophthalmopathy was tested in an independent validation cohort of 18 to 20 hyperthyroidism patients and some 17 patients who later progressed to ophthalmopathy. The 100 or so discovery patients were divided at random into training and test sets in a 7:3 ratio. In more than five Graves' hyperthyroidism patients, the study also compared T-cell repertoires from thyroid tissue with T-cell repertoires from blood. After blood sampling, hyperthyroidism patients were treated with methimazole at a starting dose of 30 mg daily, and ophthalmopathy patients were treated with high-dose intravenous methylprednisolone. TCR Vbeta CDR3 sequencing of 130 to 150 peripheral blood samples (fewer than 45 ophthalmopathy, some 75 hyperthyroidism and some 17 progressor patients) is reported in the paper.

What the research found in general, with its limitations: In cross-validation, a model built on a 13 V-J signature told ophthalmopathy apart from stable hyperthyroidism with roughly 87% sensitivity and around 81% specificity, and in testing the same model reached 80%/75%. During validation, the model predicted progression to ophthalmopathy a median of around six months ahead of onset, with almost 71% sensitivity and less than 85% specificity. Most expanded thyroid clonotypes (frequency above 0.001) were also detected in blood, suggesting blood repertoires may reflect thyroid immune responses. No statistical method was used to fix the sample size in advance, and group allocation was not hidden from the investigators.

A note on this clonotype: What this receptor recognizes is not known. Qualities for individual bases were not recorded, and no much larger clone is one base off.

TCR beta CDR3 regions were amplified from RNA transcripts. A first-round RT-PCR of the TCR CDR3 used the HTBI primer set with the Qiagen OneStep RT-PCR kit. Libraries were constructed in a second round of multiplex PCR, after which size selection and purification were carried out. Libraries were sequenced paired-end with 100 bp reads on an Illumina HiSeq2000. The published analysis was carried out like this. SOAPnuke was used to process the raw data, throwing out any read that contained adapters or uncalled bases, had a mean Phred below 15, or lacked an exact constant-primer or identifier match. High-quality paired reads were merged using COPE v1.2.5, and each unique nucleotide sequence was defined as a clonotype. MiTCR v1.1 was used to align the clonotypes against IMGT TRBV, TRBD and TRBJ reference segments. The analysis included only V-J combinations with a frequency above 0.0001, which together covered around 99% of the repertoires. A TCS score was defined as the ratio of F50 (clonal expansion) to E x V (chaos), with BLOSUM62-based TCRdist applied between CDR3 peptides within each V-J. Welch's t-statistics and random forest reduced fewer than 600 V-J features to about 12, which were used in a naive Bayes classifier (R e1071). The public sequencing data were trimmed at Q25 with fastp and processed into clonotypes with MiXCR by TCRdb, which kept only in-frame beta chains. All rows with the same CDR3 protein become a single entry with the most common DNA and genes. The authors' filters were not applied to this entry. For this sample the table gives 560,000 or so distinct CDR3 sequences, of which roughly 50% were detected only once. The ten largest clones add up to roughly 8.2% of the sample.

Stable Graves' hyperthyroidism was defined as no progression to ophthalmopathy during 18 months of follow-up. The hyperthyroidism patients were between 18 and 65 years old and newly diagnosed, with a disease duration of less than 2 months. Exclusion was applied to patients with uncontrolled infections, other autoimmune diseases, pregnancy or lactation. Diagnoses were based on clinical symptoms, serum thyroxine and TRAb, thyroid ultrasound and orbital computed tomography. Total RNA was extracted with Trizol reagent, and quality was checked on an Agilent 2100 Bioanalyzer. V is reduced by 4 bases and J by 10 bases, leaving a spacing of 16 bases between them. CDR1 and CDR2 are read off the germline V gene as SNHLY and FYNNEI. The CDR3, from cysteine to phenylalanine, totals 13 residues. The entry retains the CDR3 DNA only, 39 bases that are in frame from base 1.

The sequencing input was peripheral blood or thyroid tissue (not recorded which). This chain joins TRBV2 to TRBJ1-1; TRBD1 is perhaps the D gene, given 6 matching bases. The source is a woman younger than 30 with Graves' hyperthyroidism. Donor details come from another sample of the same person, matched by shared clones. The base sequence is TGTGCCAGCAGTGGAAGACAGGTCATTGGAGCTTTCTTT. Translated, it reads CASSGRQVIGAFF. The CDR3 plus the reference TRBV2 and TRBJ1-1 genes for the other parts give the full variable domain: EPEVTQTPSHQVTQMGQEVILRCVPISNHLYFYWYRQILGQKVEFLVSFYNNEISEKSEIFDDQFSVERPDGSNFTLKIRSTKLEDSAMYFCASSGRQVIGAFFGQGTRLTVV.